The clone carrying this T cell receptor beta chain was seen more than once but under ten times. Its antigen remains unknown. The sample is drawn from a study of cytomegalovirus exposure and HLA in healthy donors. Notes on the study in general: With further analysis later on, most CMV-associated TCR beta chains appeared HLA-restricted. The classifier reportedly diagnosed cytomegalovirus status with high sensitivity and specificity. Only CMV serostatus was available as immune exposure information. 164 TCR beta chains were listed as cytomegalovirus-associated.

There are 16 residues in the CDR3. CDR1 is SEHNR and CDR2 is FQNEAQ in the germline V gene (reference sequence). Trimming removed 1 base from V and 4 bases from J; junction bases left unmatched: 5. PCR was performed using 60 Vbeta and 13 Jbeta primers. Sequencing used immunoSEQ multiplex PCR; TCRdb keeps in-frame clones, though not all of them. Found here are roughly 180,000 clones, about four fifths of them singletons; the top ten hold roughly 6%. This clonotype originated in a woman in her 30s in good health and CMV-seropositive. The chain links TRBV7-9 to TRBJ2-1, with TRBD1 matching 9 bases. The sample comprised PBMCs. As DNA, the CDR3 is TGTGCCAGCAGCTTAGAGACCGGGACAGGGTACAATGAGCAGTTCTTC. Amino acids: CASSLETGTGYNEQFF.